The clone carrying this T cell receptor (beta chain) was observed a few times. Its cognate antigen is unknown. This sample stems from a study of spatial heterogeneity in lung cancer. Looking at the study overall: Sequencing covered available follow-up PBMC samples collected a median of roughly 22 months after resection. Each distinct TCR and UMI combination averaged more than ten appearances in raw reads.

Time point: blood at routine non-recurrence follow-up after resection. Unsorted whole RNA from tumor, nontumor lung or frozen PBMC underwent sequencing. The presence of a unique molecular identifier marked each TCR cDNA molecule. In TCRdb, the 5' RACE reads were re-called with MiXCR into one record per CDR3 protein. This sample has around 110,000 distinct CDR3 sequences; about 12% occur once, and the top ten carry around a sixth. V dropped 8 bases and J dropped 5 bases, with 9 bases sitting between them. CDR1 and CDR2 (germline): SGHAT, FQNNGV. This CDR3 spans 11 amino acids. Study outcomes and limitations: At resection, ubiquitous expanded tumor TCRs appeared in blood more than at follow-up.

This specimen consisted of PBMCs, obtained at follow-up. The J gene is TRBJ1-1, the V gene TRBV11-2, with no clear D. This clonotype was sampled from a male donor with early-stage non-small cell lung cancer. Here the CDR3 DNA reads TGTGCCAGCCTCCTGGAGACTGAAGCTTTCTTT. Its translation: CASLLETEAFF.